Each of the 10 T cell receptor beta chains below was sequenced from the same sample in a study of blood T cell repertoires in COVID-19. Assay: immunoSEQ multiplex PCR; the TCRdb copy retains only in-frame clones and omits some. This table has about 200,000 clones, about 85% appearing once. Sequencing was performed on peripheral blood. All receptors come from an elderly woman with acute or convalescent COVID-19.

As concerns this clone: One junction end disagrees with the germline gene, perhaps due to a read error. This chain links TRBV7-7 with TRBJ2-2; 14 bases agree with TRBD2. The CDR3 runs to 18 residues. CDR1 and CDR2 (germline): SSHAT, FNYEAQ (reference sequence). The CDR3 nucleotides read TGTGCTAGCAGCCAACGGACTAGCGGGAGGTCGGTCACCGGGGAGCTGTTTTTT. It yields the protein CASSQRTSGRSVTGELFF. The whole variable domain, filled in from reference TRBV7-7 and TRBJ2-2, reads GAGVSQSPRYKVTKRGQDVTLRCDPISSHATLYWYQQALGQGPEFLTYFNYEAQPDKSGLPSDRFSAERPEGSISTLTIQRTEQRDSAMYRCASSQRTSGRSVTGELFFGEGSRLTVL.

The chain recombines TRBV7-6 with TRBJ1-6; D uncertain. V was shortened by 1 base and J by 9 bases, with 10 bases between the two germline ends. CDR3 length: 14 residues. The V gene's germline CDR1 is SGHVS and CDR2 FNYEAQ. The CDR3 DNA follows: TGTGCCAGCAGCTTAGGCGGGGTTGGTTCACCCCTCCACTTT. Residues: CASSLGGVGSPLHF.

The chain carries TRBV6-6 and TRBJ2-2; weak D call: TRBD1 (5 bases). CDR1 MNHNY and CDR2 SVGAGI come from the germline V gene (reference sequence). The CDR3 covers 14 residues. The V gene lost 8 bases and the J gene lost 4 bases, with 14 bases spanning the gap. The CDR3 nucleotides read TGTGCCAGCCTCCGACAGCTACGCACCGGGGAGCTGTTTTTT. Protein sequence: CASLRQLRTGELFF.

This chain joins TRBV7-2 and TRBJ2-2; D is unclear. V dropped 0 bases and J dropped 1 base, with 9 bases sitting between them. This CDR3 comprises 16 residues. Germline CDR1 is SGHTA and CDR2 is FQGNSA. This chain's CDR3 is CASSLARLLNTGELFF. Here the CDR3 DNA reads TGTGCCAGCAGCTTAGCTAGACTCCTGAACACCGGGGAGCTGTTTTTT.

V usage is TRBV20-1 and J usage is TRBJ2-7; D remains ambiguous. Trimming stripped 0 bases from V and 6 bases from J, with 6 bases between. There are 11 residues in the CDR3. Germline values: CDR1 DFQATT, CDR2 SNEGSKA (reference sequence). For the CDR3, the DNA is TGCAGTGCTAGAGATCCATCCGAGCAGTACTTC. This gives the protein CSARDPSEQYF.

The sample holds a few counts of this clone. The chain carries TRBV19 and TRBJ1-5; no firm D call. Trimming stripped 3 bases from V and 6 bases from J, with 18 bases between. The CDR3 is made up of 16 amino acids. The germline gives CDR1 LNHDA, CDR2 SQIVND (reference sequence). The CDR3 region has the DNA TGTGCCAGTAGTATTGCTGCCGCTTTTGCGGGTCAGCCCCAGCATTTT. Its translation is CASSIAAAFAGQPQHF.

This chain connects TRBV2 to TRBJ1-6, with 8 bases fitting TRBD1. This CDR3 comprises 15 residues. J gave up 7 bases and V 6 bases, and 8 bases lay outside the gene matches. Germline values: CDR1 SNHLY, CDR2 FYNNEI. The CDR3 DNA sequence: TGTGCCAGCAGACCGGTGACAGGGGAAAATTCACCCCTCCACTTT. Translating gives CASRPVTGENSPLHF.

The chain uses TRBV4-1 and TRBJ1-5; D is uncertain. This CDR3 is built from 16 residues. Germline lookup yields CDR1 MGHRA and CDR2 YSYEKL. V was cut by 0 bases and J by 9 bases, with 18 bases left in between. DNA for the CDR3: TGCGCCAGCAGCCAAGATCGTGGATCTTATCCGGGGCCCCAGCATTTT. Translated: CASSQDRGSYPGPQHF.

This chain links TRBV11-2 with TRBJ1-5; 7 positions agree with TRBD1. Germline V lookup: CDR1 SGHAT, CDR2 FQNNGV. The CDR3 length is 14 residues. V lost 6 bases, J lost 4 bases, and 6 bases stayed unmatched. The CDR3 coding sequence is TGTGCCAGCAGTCGGACAGGCGGAAATCAGCCCCAGCATTTT. Amino acid sequence: CASSRTGGNQPQHF.

The chain links TRBV12-5 to TRBJ1-2, with D uncertain. Trimming cost V 2 bases and J 7 bases, with 14 bases left between them. Germline V gives CDR1 LGHNT, CDR2 FRNRAP. The CDR3 is 14 amino acids. CDR3 nucleotides: TGTGCTAGTGGTTTGTTGTCCCAGGCGGGTGGCTACACCTTC. It codes for CASGLLSQAGGYTF.